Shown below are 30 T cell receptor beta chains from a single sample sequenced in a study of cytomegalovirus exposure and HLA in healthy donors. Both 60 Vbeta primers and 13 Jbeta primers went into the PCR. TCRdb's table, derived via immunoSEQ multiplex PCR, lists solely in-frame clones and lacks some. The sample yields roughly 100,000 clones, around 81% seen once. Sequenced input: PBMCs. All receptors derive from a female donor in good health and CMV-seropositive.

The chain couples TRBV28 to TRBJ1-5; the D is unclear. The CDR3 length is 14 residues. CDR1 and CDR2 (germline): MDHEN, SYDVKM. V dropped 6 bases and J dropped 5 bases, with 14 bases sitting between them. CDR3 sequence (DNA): TGTGCCAGCAGACTTACCGGGGTACATCAGCCCCAGCATTTT. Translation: CASRLTGVHQPQHF.

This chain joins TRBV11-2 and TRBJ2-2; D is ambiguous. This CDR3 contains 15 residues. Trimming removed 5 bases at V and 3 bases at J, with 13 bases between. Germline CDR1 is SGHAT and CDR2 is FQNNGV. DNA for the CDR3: TGTGCCAGCAGCCCCACTTACCTCTACACCGGGGAGCTGTTTTTT. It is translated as CASSPTYLYTGELFF.

CDR3: CASSIAGELGAEAFF. CDR3 DNA sequence: TGTGCCAGTAGTATAGCGGGGGAACTTGGCGCTGAAGCTTTCTTT. J is TRBJ1-1 and V is TRBV19, with D perhaps matching TRBD1 (5 bases). The CDR3 spans 15 residues. Germline lookup yields CDR1 LNHDA and CDR2 SQIVND (reference sequence). V dropped 1 base and J dropped 6 bases, with 15 bases sitting between them.

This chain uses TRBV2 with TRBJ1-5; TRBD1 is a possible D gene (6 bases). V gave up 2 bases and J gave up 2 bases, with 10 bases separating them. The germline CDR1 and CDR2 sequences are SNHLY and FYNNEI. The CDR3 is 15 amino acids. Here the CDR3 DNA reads TGTGCCAGCAGTGAAACAGGGTTCGGCAATCAGCCCCAGCATTTT. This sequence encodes CASSETGFGNQPQHF.

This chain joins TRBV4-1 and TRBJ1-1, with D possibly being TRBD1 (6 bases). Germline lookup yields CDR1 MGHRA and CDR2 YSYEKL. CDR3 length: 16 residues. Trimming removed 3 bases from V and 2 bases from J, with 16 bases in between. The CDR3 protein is CASSHPQGLGNTEAFF. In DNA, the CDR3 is TGCGCCAGCAGCCATCCTCAGGGGCTAGGAAACACTGAAGCTTTCTTT.

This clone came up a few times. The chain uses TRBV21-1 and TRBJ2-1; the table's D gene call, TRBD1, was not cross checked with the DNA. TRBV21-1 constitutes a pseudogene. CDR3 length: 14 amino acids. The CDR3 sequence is CASSKGQGIREQFF. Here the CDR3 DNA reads TGTGCCAGCAGCAAAGGGCAGGGAATACGTGAGCAGTTCTTC.

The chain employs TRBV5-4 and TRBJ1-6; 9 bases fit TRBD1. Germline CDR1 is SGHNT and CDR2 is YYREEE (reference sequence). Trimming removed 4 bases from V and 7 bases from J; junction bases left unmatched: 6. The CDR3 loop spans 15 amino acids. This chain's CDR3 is CASSENRGRNSPLHF. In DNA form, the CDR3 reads TGTGCCAGCAGCGAGAACAGGGGGCGGAATTCACCCCTCCACTTT.

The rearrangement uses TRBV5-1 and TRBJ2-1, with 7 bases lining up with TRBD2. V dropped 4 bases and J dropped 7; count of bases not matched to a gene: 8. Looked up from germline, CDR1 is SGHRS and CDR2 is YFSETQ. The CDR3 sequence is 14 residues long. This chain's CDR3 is CASSPGTTQNEQFF. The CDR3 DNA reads TGCGCCAGCAGCCCCGGGACTACCCAGAATGAGCAGTTCTTC.

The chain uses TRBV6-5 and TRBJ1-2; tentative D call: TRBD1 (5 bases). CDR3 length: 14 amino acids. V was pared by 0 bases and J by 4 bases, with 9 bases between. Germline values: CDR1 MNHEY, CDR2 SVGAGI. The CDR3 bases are TGTGCCAGCAGTTACTCACAGGCCACCTATGGCTACACCTTC. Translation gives CASSYSQATYGYTF.

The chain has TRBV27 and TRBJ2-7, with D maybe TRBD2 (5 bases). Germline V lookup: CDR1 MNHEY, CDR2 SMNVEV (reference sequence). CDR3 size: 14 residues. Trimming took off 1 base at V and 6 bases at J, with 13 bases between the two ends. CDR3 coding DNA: TGTGCCAGCAGTTTATTCCGGGCGGGCCTCGAGCAGTACTTC. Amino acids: CASSLFRAGLEQYF.

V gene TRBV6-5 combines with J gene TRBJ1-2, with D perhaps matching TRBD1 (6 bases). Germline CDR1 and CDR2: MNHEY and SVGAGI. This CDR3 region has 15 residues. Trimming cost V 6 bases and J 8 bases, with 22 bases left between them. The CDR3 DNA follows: TGTGCCAGCAGCTATAGTCGGGGGGCGCGGGGAGGCTACACCTTC. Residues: CASSYSRGARGGYTF.

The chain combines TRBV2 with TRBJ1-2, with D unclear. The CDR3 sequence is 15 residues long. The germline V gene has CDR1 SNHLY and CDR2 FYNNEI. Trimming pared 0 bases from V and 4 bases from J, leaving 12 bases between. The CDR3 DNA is TGTGCCAGCAGTGAAGCCGGCAGGAAGCCCTATGGCTACACCTTC. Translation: CASSEAGRKPYGYTF.

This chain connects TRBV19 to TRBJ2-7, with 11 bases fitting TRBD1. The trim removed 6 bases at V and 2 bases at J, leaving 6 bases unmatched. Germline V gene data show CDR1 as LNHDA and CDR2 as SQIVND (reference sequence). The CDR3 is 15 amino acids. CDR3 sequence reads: CASSPAGQGAYEQYF. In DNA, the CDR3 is TGTGCCAGTAGCCCCGCGGGACAGGGGGCCTACGAGCAGTACTTC.

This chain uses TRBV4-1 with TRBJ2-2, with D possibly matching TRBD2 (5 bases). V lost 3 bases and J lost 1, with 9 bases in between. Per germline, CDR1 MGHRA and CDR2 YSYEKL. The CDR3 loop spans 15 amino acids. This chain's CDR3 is CASSQWTQNTGELFF. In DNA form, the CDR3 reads TGCGCCAGCAGCCAGTGGACTCAGAACACCGGGGAGCTGTTTTTT.

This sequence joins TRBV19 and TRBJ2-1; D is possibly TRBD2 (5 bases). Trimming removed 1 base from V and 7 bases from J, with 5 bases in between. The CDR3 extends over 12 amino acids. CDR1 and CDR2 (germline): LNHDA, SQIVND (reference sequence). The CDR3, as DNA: TGTGCCAGTAGTATAGGCGGGAATGAGCAGTTCTTC. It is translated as CASSIGGNEQFF.

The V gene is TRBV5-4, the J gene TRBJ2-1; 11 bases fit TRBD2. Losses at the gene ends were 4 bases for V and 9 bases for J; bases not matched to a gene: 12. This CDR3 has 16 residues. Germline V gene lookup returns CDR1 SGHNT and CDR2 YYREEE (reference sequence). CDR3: CASSVTPGLAALEQFF. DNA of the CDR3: TGTGCCAGCAGCGTCACACCGGGACTAGCGGCTCTTGAGCAGTTCTTC.

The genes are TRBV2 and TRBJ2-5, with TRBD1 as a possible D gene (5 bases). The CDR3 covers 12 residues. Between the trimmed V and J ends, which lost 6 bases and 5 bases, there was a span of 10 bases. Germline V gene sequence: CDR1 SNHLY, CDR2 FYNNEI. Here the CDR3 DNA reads TGTGCCAGCAGAGGGGAAGCGGAGACCCAGTACTTC. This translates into CASRGEAETQYF.

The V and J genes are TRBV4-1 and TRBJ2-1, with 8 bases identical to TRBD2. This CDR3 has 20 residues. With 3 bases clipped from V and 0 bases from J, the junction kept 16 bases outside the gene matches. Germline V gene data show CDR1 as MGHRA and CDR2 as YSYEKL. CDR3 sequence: CASSHGGGSGALLSYNEQFF. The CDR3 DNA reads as TGCGCCAGCAGCCATGGTGGCGGTAGCGGGGCCCTTCTCTCCTACAATGAGCAGTTCTTC.

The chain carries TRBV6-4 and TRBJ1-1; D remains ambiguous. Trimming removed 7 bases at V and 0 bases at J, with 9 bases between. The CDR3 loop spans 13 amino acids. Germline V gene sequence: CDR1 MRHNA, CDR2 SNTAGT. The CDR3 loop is CASKQSMNTEAFF. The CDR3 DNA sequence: TGTGCCAGCAAACAGAGCATGAACACTGAAGCTTTCTTT.

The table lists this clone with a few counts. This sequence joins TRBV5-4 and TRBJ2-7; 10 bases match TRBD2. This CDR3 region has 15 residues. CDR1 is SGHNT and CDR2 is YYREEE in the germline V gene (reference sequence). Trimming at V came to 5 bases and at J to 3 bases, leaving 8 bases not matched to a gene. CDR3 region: CASSQGTSEIYEQYF. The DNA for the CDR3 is TGTGCCAGCAGTCAAGGGACTAGCGAAATCTACGAGCAGTACTTC.

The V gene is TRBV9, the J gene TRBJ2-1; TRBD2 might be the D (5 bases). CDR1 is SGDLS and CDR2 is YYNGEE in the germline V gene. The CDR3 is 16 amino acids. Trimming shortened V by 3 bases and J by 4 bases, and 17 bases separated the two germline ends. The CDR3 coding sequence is TGTGCCAGCAGCGCACCCTCGAGCGGCGAATACAATGAGCAGTTCTTC. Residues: CASSAPSSGEYNEQFF.

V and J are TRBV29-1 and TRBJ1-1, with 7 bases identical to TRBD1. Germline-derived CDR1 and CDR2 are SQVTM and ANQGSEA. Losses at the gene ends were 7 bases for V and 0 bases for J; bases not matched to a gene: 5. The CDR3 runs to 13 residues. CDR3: CSGWDSLNTEAFF. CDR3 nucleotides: TGCAGCGGATGGGACAGCCTGAACACTGAAGCTTTCTTT.

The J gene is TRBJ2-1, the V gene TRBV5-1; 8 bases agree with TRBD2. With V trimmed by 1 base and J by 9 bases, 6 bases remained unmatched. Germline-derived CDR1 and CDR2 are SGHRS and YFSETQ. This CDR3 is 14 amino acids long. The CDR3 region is CASSLSGGGSEQFF. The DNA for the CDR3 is TGCGCCAGCAGCTTGTCCGGGGGGGGCTCTGAGCAGTTCTTC.

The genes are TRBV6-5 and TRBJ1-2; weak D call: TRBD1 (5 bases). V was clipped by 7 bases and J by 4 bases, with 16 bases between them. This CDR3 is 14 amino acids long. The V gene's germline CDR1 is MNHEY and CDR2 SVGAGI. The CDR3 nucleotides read TGTGCCAGCAATCCCACCGGGACTACCTATGGCTACACCTTC. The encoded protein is CASNPTGTTYGYTF.

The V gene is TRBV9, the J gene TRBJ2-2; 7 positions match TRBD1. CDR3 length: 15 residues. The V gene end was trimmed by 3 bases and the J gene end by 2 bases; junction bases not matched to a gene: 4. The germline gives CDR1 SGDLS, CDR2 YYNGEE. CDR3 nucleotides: TGTGCCAGCAGCGAAAGGGGGCCCAACACCGGGGAGCTGTTTTTT. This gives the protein CASSERGPNTGELFF.

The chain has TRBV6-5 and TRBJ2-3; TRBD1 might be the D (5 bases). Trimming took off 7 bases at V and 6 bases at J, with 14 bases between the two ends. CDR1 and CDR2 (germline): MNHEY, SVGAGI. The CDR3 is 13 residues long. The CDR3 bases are TGTGCCAGCAAGTCAGGGTCCCCGGATACGCAGTATTTT. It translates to CASKSGSPDTQYF.

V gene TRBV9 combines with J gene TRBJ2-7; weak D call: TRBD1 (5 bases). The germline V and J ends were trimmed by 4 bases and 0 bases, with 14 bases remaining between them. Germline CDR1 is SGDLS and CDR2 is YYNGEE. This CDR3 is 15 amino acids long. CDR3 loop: CASSRSGAGSYEQYF. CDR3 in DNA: TGTGCCAGCAGCCGTAGTGGGGCAGGCTCCTACGAGCAGTACTTC.

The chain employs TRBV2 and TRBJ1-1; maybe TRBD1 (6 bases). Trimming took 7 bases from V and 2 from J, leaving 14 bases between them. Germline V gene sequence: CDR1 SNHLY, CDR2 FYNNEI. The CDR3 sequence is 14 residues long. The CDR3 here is CASTSGALNTEAFF. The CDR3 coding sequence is TGTGCCAGCACCTCAGGGGCTTTAAACACTGAAGCTTTCTTT.

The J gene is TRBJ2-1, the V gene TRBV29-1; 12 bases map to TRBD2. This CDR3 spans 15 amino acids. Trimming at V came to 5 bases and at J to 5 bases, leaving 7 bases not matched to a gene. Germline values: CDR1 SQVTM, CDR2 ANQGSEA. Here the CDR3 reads CSVRTSGAADNEQFF. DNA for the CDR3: TGCAGCGTTAGGACTAGCGGGGCCGCCGACAATGAGCAGTTCTTC.

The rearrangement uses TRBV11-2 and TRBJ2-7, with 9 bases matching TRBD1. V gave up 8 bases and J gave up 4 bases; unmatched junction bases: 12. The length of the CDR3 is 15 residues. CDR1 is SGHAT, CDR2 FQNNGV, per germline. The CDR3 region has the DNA TGTGCCAGCCGACTCTCGGGGACAGGGAGGTACGAGCAGTACTTC. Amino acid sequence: CASRLSGTGRYEQYF.